The rows below give T cell receptor beta chains drawn from one sample of a study of blood T cell repertoires in COVID-19. Sequencing used immunoSEQ multiplex PCR; TCRdb keeps in-frame clones, though not all of them. The sample holds 55,000 to 75,000 clones, about four fifths seen once. Sequenced sample: peripheral blood. These receptors all stem from an elderly man with COVID-19, enrolled during active disease. The CDR3 runs from the conserved cysteine through the conserved F or W. A D gene is named only where the DNA matches it firmly. Not every row has a clone size; where given, it reads once, few, many or a size class.

CDR3 DNA,CDR3 protein,D gene,V gene,clone size,J gene
TGTGCCAACGGGGGACAGTCCCTCTACGAGCAGTACTTC,CANGGQSLYEQYF,NA,TRBV10-3,few,TRBJ2-7
TGTGCCAGCAACTTTGAGGGCAGGGGGTGGACTGAAGCTTTCTTT,CASNFEGRGWTEAFF,TRBD1,TRBV5-6,NA,TRBJ1-1
TGTGCCAGCAGCTTAGCTTACAGGTACCAAGAGACCCAGTACTTC,CASSLAYRYQETQYF,NA,TRBV7-2,NA,TRBJ2-5
TGTGCCAGCAGGGATACAGGGGGCGCGGGTTCCGGGGAGCTGTTTTTT,CASRDTGGAGSGELFF,TRBD1,TRBV11-3,NA,TRBJ2-2
TGTGCCACCAGTGATTCCGGGACAACTGGACGATATGGCTACACCTTC,CATSDSGTTGRYGYTF,NA,TRBV24-1,NA,TRBJ1-2
TGCGCCAGCAGCCCGGGGTCCTCATCCCAATCCGGGCCCGTAGAGACCCAGTACTTC,CASSPGSSSQSGPVETQYF,NA,TRBV4-3,once,TRBJ2-5
TGTGCCAGCAGTGCCGAACAGCTCGTCGGGATGGGCAGCAATCAGCCCCAGCATTTT,CASSAEQLVGMGSNQPQHF,NA,TRBV2,NA,TRBJ1-5
TGCGCCAGCAGTTTCCATCGAGAGGGGAACACTGAAGCTTTCTTT,CASSFHREGNTEAFF,NA,TRBV10-1,NA,TRBJ1-1
TGTGCCAGCAGCCCGACAGCGGGCCACAACTATGGCTACACCTTC,CASSPTAGHNYGYTF,NA,TRBV11-2,few,TRBJ1-2
TGTGCCAGCTCACCACCAGGACTAGGGTACAATGAGCAGTTCTTC,CASSPPGLGYNEQFF,TRBD2,TRBV18,NA,TRBJ2-1
TGTGCCAGCAGCTTGCGACAGGGGGCGAGTCAGCCCCAGCATTTT,CASSLRQGASQPQHF,TRBD1,TRBV5-5,few,TRBJ1-5